Here is one T cell receptor beta chain with its context. What it binds is not known. Profiling relied on immunoSEQ multiplex PCR, and the TCRdb table lists in-frame clones only, not all of them. Of some 100,000 clones listed, roughly 92% are singletons. CDR3 length: 16 amino acids. Trimming stripped 5 bases from V and 0 bases from J, with 16 bases between. Germline assignment: CDR1 SGHAT and CDR2 FQNNGV. Autologous stem cell transplantation was followed by relapse in every patient, and brentuximab vedotin exposure varied. This entry belongs to a study of PD-1 blockade in classical Hodgkin lymphoma. Study-level points and caveats: CD4+ TCR diversity rose significantly by C4D1, and CD8+ TCR diversity did not.

This chain uses TRBV11-2 with TRBJ2-5; D unclear. This sequence originates from a human donor with classical Hodgkin lymphoma. Sequenced here: peripheral blood mononuclear cells (PBMCs), sampled at baseline. The CDR3 coding sequence is TGTGCCAGCAGCCCAGCCCTAGGACCGAACCAAGAGACCCAGTACTTC. The encoded protein is CASSPALGPNQETQYF. Full variable domain (remainder filled in from reference TRBV11-2 and TRBJ2-5): EAGVAQSPRYKIIEKRQSVAFWCNPISGHATLYWYQQILGQGPKLLIQFQNNGVVDDSQLPKDRFSAERLKGVDSTLKIQPAKLEDSAVYLCASSPALGPNQETQYFGPGTRLLVL.